This paragraph covers one T cell receptor beta chain sequence. Vbeta (60) and Jbeta (13) primers were used in the PCR. Method: immunoSEQ multiplex PCR; TCRdb's copy keeps in-frame clones and lacks some. The data contain more than 90,000 clones, roughly 71% of them singletons. The germline gives CDR1 SQVTM, CDR2 ANQGSEA. The CDR3 is 14 amino acids. Deletions cut 7 bases from V and 6 bases from J, with 19 bases between. The data stem from a study of cytomegalovirus exposure and HLA in healthy donors. The sequencing sample was made of PBMCs. The clonotype was recovered from a man aged 50 to 59 in good health and CMV-seronegative. The chain uses TRBV29-1 and TRBJ1-5; perhaps TRBD1 as D (5 bases). The chain's CDR3 is CSARSGETGQPQHF. As DNA, the CDR3 is TGCAGCGCCCGTTCGGGGGAGACGGGTCAGCCCCAGCATTTT.